What follows is one T cell receptor beta chain and its context. No antigen is known for it. The repertoire was sequenced with immunoSEQ multiplex PCR; TCRdb's copy has only in-frame clones and lacks some. The profile shows nearly 200,000 clones, 80% to 95% of them singletons. These data come from a study of T cell responses to AZD1222 COVID-19 vaccine. Study results and limitations: Baseline serology detected seropositivity in only a handful of AZD1222 recipients.

Trimming took off 1 base at V and 5 bases at J, with 17 bases between the two ends. Germline lookup yields CDR1 SSHAT and CDR2 FNYEAQ (reference sequence). The CDR3 extends over 17 amino acids. This chain joins TRBV7-7 and TRBJ2-2; D may match TRBD1 or TRBD2 (5 bases each). Source: peripheral blood, taken 28 days after the second AZD1222 dose. This clonotype was sampled from an adult who received the AZD1222 COVID-19 vaccine. In DNA, the CDR3 is TGTGCCAGCAGCTTAGAACCTCGCCAGGGCGGGACCGGGGAGCTGTTTTTT. Translation gives CASSLEPRQGGTGELFF.